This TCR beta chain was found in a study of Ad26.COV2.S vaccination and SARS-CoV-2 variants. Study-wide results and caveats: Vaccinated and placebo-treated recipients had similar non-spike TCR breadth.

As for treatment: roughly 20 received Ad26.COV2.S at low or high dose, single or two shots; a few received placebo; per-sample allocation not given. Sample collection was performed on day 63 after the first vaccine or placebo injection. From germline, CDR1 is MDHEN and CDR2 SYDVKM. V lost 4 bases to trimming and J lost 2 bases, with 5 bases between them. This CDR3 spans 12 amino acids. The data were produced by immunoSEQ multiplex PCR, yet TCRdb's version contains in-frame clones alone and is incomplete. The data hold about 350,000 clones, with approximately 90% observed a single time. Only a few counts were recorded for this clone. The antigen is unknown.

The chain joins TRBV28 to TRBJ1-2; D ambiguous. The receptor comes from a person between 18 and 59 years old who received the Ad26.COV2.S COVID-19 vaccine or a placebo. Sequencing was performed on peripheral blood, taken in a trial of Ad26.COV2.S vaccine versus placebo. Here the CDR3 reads CASSSLNYGYTF. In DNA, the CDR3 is TGTGCCAGCAGTTCTTTAAACTATGGCTACACCTTC.